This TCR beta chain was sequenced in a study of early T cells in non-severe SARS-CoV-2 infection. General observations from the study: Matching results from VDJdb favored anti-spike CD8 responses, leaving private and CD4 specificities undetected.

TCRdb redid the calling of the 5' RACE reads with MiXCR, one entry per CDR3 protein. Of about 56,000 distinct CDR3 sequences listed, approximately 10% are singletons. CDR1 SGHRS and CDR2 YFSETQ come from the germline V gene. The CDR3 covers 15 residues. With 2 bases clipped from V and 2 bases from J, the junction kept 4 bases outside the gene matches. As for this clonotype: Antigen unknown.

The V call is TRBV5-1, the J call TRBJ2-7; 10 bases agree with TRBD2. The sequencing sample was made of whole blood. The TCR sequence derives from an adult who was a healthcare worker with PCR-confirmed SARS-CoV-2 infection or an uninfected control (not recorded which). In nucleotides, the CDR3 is TGCGCCAGCAGCTTTGGACTAGCGGACGCCTACGAGCAGTACTTC. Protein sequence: CASSFGLADAYEQYF.